The 28 T cell receptor beta chains below come from one sample, sequenced in a study of CD8 T cells in Susac syndrome. With random hexamers, 0.5 to 1 ug RNA was reverse transcribed. MiXCR, applied by TCRdb to the immunoSEQ multiplex PCR reads, yields one record per CDR3 protein. Here the sample spans 65,000 to 75,000 distinct CDR3 sequences, roughly 94% being singletons. The sequencing input was CD8+ T cells from PBMCs. The receptors stem from a human donor in good health.

The chain carries TRBV7-3 and TRBJ2-1; a possible D gene is TRBD1 (5 bases). The V end lost 4 bases, the J end lost 9 bases, and 13 bases lay between the germline ends. Germline loops: CDR1 SGHTA, CDR2 FQGTGA. This CDR3 spans 13 amino acids. The CDR3 DNA reads as TGTGCCAGCAGCTCCATAGGGGCAGGTGAGCAGTTCTTC. Residues: CASSSIGAGEQFF.

The J gene is TRBJ2-2, the V gene TRBV6-6; 12 bases fit TRBD2. CDR1 and CDR2 from the germline V gene are MNHNY and SVGAGI (reference sequence). The CDR3 sequence is 16 residues long. The junction had 2 bases not matched to a gene; V was cut back by 6 bases and J by 0 bases. CDR3 sequence reads: CASRGLAGTNTGELFF. CDR3 bases: TGTGCCAGCAGAGGACTAGCGGGAACGAACACCGGGGAGCTGTTTTTT.

The V and J genes are TRBV7-3 and TRBJ2-1; unclear D gene. The CDR3 is 14 residues long. With 1 base removed from V and 5 bases from J, the gap between germline ends came to 9 bases. Germline loops: CDR1 SGHTA, CDR2 FQGTGA. Here the CDR3 DNA reads TGTGCCAGCAGCTTAAAGGGCGGTCACAATGAGCAGTTCTTC. This sequence encodes CASSLKGGHNEQFF.

The genes are TRBV30 and TRBJ1-1, with D possibly TRBD1 on 6 matching bases. With 8 bases removed from V and 6 bases from J, the gap between germline ends came to 22 bases. The CDR3 is 14 residues long. The germline CDR1 and CDR2 sequences are GTSNPN and SVGIG (reference sequence). In DNA form, the CDR3 reads TGTGCCAGTTCCCATGGGGGCAGGGAAGCTGAAGCTTTCTTT. The encoded protein is CASSHGGREAEAFF.

The genes are TRBV18 and TRBJ2-5; D is undetermined. The CDR3 is made up of 13 amino acids. V shed 5 bases and J shed 5 bases, with 12 bases lying between them. Per germline, CDR1 KGHSH and CDR2 LQKENI. The CDR3 loop is CASSSPPDETQYF. In DNA, the CDR3 is TGTGCCAGCTCATCCCCTCCCGACGAGACCCAGTACTTC.

This chain joins TRBV5-6 and TRBJ2-1; no reliable D call. The germline CDR1 and CDR2 sequences are SGHDT and YYEEEE. The CDR3 covers 13 residues. V lost 4 bases to trimming and J lost 4 bases, with 9 bases between them. The CDR3 is CASSGRGYNEQFF. The CDR3 DNA follows: TGTGCCAGCAGCGGGCGAGGTTACAATGAGCAGTTCTTC.

The chain joins TRBV4-1 to TRBJ1-1; D is ambiguous. V lost 0 bases to trimming and J lost 11 bases, with 13 bases between them. The CDR3 spans 13 residues. Germline V gives CDR1 MGHRA, CDR2 YSYEKL. CDR3 loop: CASSQELGVMAFF. As DNA, the CDR3 is TGCGCCAGCAGCCAAGAGCTGGGAGTTATGGCTTTCTTT.

The chain couples TRBV5-4 to TRBJ1-3; D remains unclear. The germline V and J ends were trimmed by 4 bases and 3 bases, with 11 bases remaining between them. The CDR3 is 14 residues long. The germline gives CDR1 SGHNT, CDR2 YYREEE (reference sequence). CDR3 sequence: CASSPRTGGNTIYF. Written as DNA, the CDR3 is TGTGCCAGCAGCCCTAGGACGGGTGGAAACACCATATATTTT.

The V gene is TRBV7-9, the J gene TRBJ1-1; tentative D call: TRBD1 (6 bases). Germline CDR1 reads SEHNR; CDR2 reads FQNEAQ (reference sequence). Trimming left V 1 base short and J 1 base short, with 10 bases between. The CDR3 contains 15 residues. As DNA, the CDR3 is TGTGCCAGCAGCTTAGGGGGAGGGGGGAACACTGAAGCTTTCTTT. Translating it yields CASSLGGGGNTEAFF.

This CDR3 is CAWTERGLGHPVPGANVLTF. The CDR3 bases are TGTGCCTGGACCGAAAGGGGACTTGGACATCCTGTCCCTGGGGCCAACGTCCTGACTTTC. This sequence joins TRBV30 and TRBJ2-6; perhaps TRBD2 as D (6 bases). Germline values: CDR1 GTSNPN, CDR2 SVGIG (reference sequence). The CDR3 extends over 20 amino acids. Trimming pared 4 bases from V and 2 bases from J, leaving 27 bases between.

This chain joins TRBV13 and TRBJ1-1; D might be TRBD1 (5 bases). Per the germline V gene, CDR1 is PRHDT and CDR2 is FYEKMQ (reference sequence). The CDR3 runs to 16 residues. V was clipped by 1 base and J by 2 bases, with 14 bases between them. CDR3 sequence reads: CASSLEGDRGNTEAFF. In DNA, the CDR3 is TGTGCCAGCAGCTTAGAAGGGGACCGGGGTAACACTGAAGCTTTCTTT.

This sequence joins TRBV24-1 and TRBJ1-6, with D perhaps TRBD1 (6 bases). Trimming left V 9 bases short and J 7 bases short, with 15 bases between. From germline, CDR1 is KGHDR and CDR2 SFDVKD. The CDR3 has 14 amino acids. CDR3 loop: CATLQGEGNSPLHF. The CDR3 nucleotides read TGTGCCACCCTACAGGGTGAAGGAAATTCACCCCTCCACTTT.

The rearrangement joins TRBV6-2 or TRBV6-3 to TRBJ1-5; D is unresolved. The CDR3 is 13 amino acids. V dropped 6 bases and J dropped 3 bases, with 9 bases sitting between them. Germline lookup yields CDR1 MNHEY and CDR2 SVGEGT. The CDR3 region is CASRRQSNQPQHF. The CDR3 DNA reads as TGTGCCAGCAGACGACAATCCAATCAGCCCCAGCATTTT.

The rearrangement joins TRBV29-1 to TRBJ2-7; no clear D. This CDR3 is built from 13 residues. V was trimmed by 5 bases and J by 3 bases, leaving 14 bases between them. The germline V gene encodes CDR1 SQVTM and CDR2 ANQGSEA. For the CDR3, the DNA is TGCAGCGTTCGACCCCAGGACGGCTACGAGCAGTACTTC. This codes for CSVRPQDGYEQYF.

The chain employs TRBV7-8 and TRBJ2-7; possibly TRBD1 for D (6 bases). The V end was cut by 5 bases, the J end by 3 bases, with 14 bases between. The CDR3 runs to 14 residues. From germline, CDR1 is SGHVS and CDR2 FQNEAQ. In nucleotides, the CDR3 is TGTGCCAGCAGCGCCACAGGGTCGGTCTACGAGCAGTACTTC. Encoded protein: CASSATGSVYEQYF.

The chain uses TRBV29-1 and TRBJ1-2; no reliable D call. Trimming took 1 base from V and 2 from J, leaving 11 bases between them. This CDR3 comprises 14 residues. Germline V gene lookup returns CDR1 SQVTM and CDR2 ANQGSEA. CDR3 protein: CSVEGGQANYGYTF. The DNA of the CDR3 is TGCAGCGTTGAAGGGGGTCAGGCAAACTATGGCTACACCTTC.

This chain uses TRBV7-9 with TRBJ1-5, with 8 bases fitting TRBD1. The CDR3 has 15 residues. The germline V gene encodes CDR1 SEHNR and CDR2 FQNEAQ (reference sequence). J was trimmed by 4 bases and V by 4 bases; bases with no gene match: 6. CDR3 in DNA: TGTGCCAGCAGCTCAGACAGGGGAGGTAATCAGCCCCAGCATTTT. Amino acids: CASSSDRGGNQPQHF.

This chain uses TRBV4-3 with TRBJ1-1; the match to TRBD1 covers 9 bases. The germline CDR1 and CDR2 sequences are LGHNA and YSLEER. V lost 3 bases, J lost 0 bases, and 11 bases stayed unmatched. The CDR3 is made up of 18 amino acids. CDR3 sequence (DNA): TGCGCCAGCAGCCACGTTCCGGGACAGGGATACATGAACACTGAAGCTTTCTTT. Residues: CASSHVPGQGYMNTEAFF.

This chain joins TRBV27 and TRBJ1-5; D might be TRBD1 (5 bases). CDR1 is MNHEY, CDR2 SMNVEV, per germline (reference sequence). This CDR3 comprises 15 residues. V was cut by 6 bases and J by 3 bases, with 15 bases left in between. In DNA form, the CDR3 reads TGTGCCAGCAGACCCACAGGTCCCATCAATCAGCCCCAGCATTTT. Translating it yields CASRPTGPINQPQHF.

The chain is built from TRBV4-3 and TRBJ2-1; 8 bases are a match to TRBD1. Germline trimming cut 0 bases from V and 7 bases from J; bases unmatched to any gene: 5. The CDR3 consists of 15 residues. Germline CDR1 and CDR2: LGHNA and YSLEER. The CDR3 nucleotides are TGCGCCAGCAGCCAAGAAGGGACAGGTATGAATGAGCAGTTCTTC. It is translated as CASSQEGTGMNEQFF.

The V call is TRBV24-1, the J call TRBJ2-7; D unclear. Germline V CDR1 and CDR2: KGHDR, SFDVKD. The CDR3 sequence is 13 residues long. With 1 base removed from V and 4 bases from J, the gap between germline ends came to 7 bases. In DNA, the CDR3 is TGTGCCACCAGTGATTTAGGCGGTTACGAGCAGTACTTC. Translated: CATSDLGGYEQYF.

This clonotype was seen a single time. The rearrangement links TRBV9 to TRBJ2-5; D is possibly TRBD2 (7 bases). CDR1 and CDR2 from the germline V gene are SGDLS and YYNGEE. The ends were cut back, 4 bases at V and 5 bases at J, with 21 bases in the middle. CDR3 size: 16 residues. CDR3 nucleotides: TGTGCCAGCAGCCTGCCCAGCGCGGGGGCGGGGGAGACCCAGTACTTC. Amino acid sequence: CASSLPSAGAGETQYF.

This clonotype was seen once. The chain employs TRBV7-9 and TRBJ2-5, with TRBD2 identical over 7 bases. The germline gives CDR1 SEHNR, CDR2 FQNEAQ (reference sequence). V was clipped by 5 bases and J by 4 bases; unmatched bases: 16. The CDR3 consists of 17 residues. In DNA form, the CDR3 reads TGTGCCAGCAGCCCCCCCCCGGGACTAACCCCCTTAGAGACCCAGTACTTC. Translation: CASSPPPGLTPLETQYF.

CDR3 region: CASSYFGLGSAHTEAFF. For the CDR3, the DNA is TGTGCCAGCAGTTACTTCGGCCTAGGGAGCGCCCACACTGAAGCTTTCTTT. V is TRBV6-5 and J is TRBJ1-1, with D unresolved. The CDR3 is 17 amino acids. Germline V CDR1 and CDR2: MNHEY, SVGAGI. The V gene lost 1 base and the J gene lost 3 bases, with 18 bases spanning the gap.

The chain joins TRBV10-3 to TRBJ2-2; unclear D gene. This CDR3 contains 15 residues. Trimming stripped 3 bases from V and 5 bases from J, with 13 bases between. Germline CDR1 is ENHRY and CDR2 is SYGVKD. The CDR3 DNA follows: TGTGCCATCAGTGAATCAAGGTTTGAGACCGGGGAGCTGTTTTTT. Translated, it gives CAISESRFETGELFF.

The chain employs TRBV4-1 and TRBJ2-7; a weak D match, TRBD1 (6 bases). Deletions cut 3 bases from V and 2 bases from J, with 14 bases between. Germline V lookup: CDR1 MGHRA, CDR2 YSYEKL. This CDR3 region has 15 residues. CDR3 sequence reads: CASSHEQGIPYEQYV. As DNA, the CDR3 is TGCGCCAGCAGCCACGAACAGGGTATACCCTACGAGCAGTACGTC.

This chain uses TRBV7-9 with TRBJ2-5; 7 nucleotides agree with TRBD1. In germline, CDR1 is SEHNR, CDR2 FQNEAQ (reference sequence). The J segment lost 2 bases and the V segment lost 6 bases, leaving 9 bases of the junction unmatched. The CDR3 runs to 15 residues. CDR3 in DNA: TGTGCCAGCAGTCCACAGGGGAAACTTCAAGAGACCCAGTACTTC. This sequence encodes CASSPQGKLQETQYF.

This chain connects TRBV7-9 to TRBJ2-1; 10 nucleotides align to TRBD2. The CDR3 runs to 16 residues. Trimming at V came to 3 bases and at J to 10 bases, leaving 12 bases not matched to a gene. Germline V gene lookup returns CDR1 SEHNR and CDR2 FQNEAQ (reference sequence). In DNA, the CDR3 is TGTGCCAGCAGCTTTTCTAGCGGGAGAGGGGGCAACGAGCAGTTCTTC. Its translation is CASSFSSGRGGNEQFF.